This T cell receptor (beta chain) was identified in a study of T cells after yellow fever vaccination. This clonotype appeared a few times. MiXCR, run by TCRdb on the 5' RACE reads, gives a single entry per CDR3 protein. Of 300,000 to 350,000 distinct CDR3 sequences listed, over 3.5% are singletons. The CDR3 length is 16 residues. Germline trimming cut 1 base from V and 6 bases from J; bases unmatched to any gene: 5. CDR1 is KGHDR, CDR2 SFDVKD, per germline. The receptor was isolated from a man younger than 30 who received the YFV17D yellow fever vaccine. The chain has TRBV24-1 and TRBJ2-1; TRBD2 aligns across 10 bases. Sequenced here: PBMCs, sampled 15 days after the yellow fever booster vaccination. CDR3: CATSDFGTSAINEQFF. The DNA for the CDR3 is TGTGCCACCAGTGATTTTGGGACTAGCGCTATCAATGAGCAGTTCTTC.